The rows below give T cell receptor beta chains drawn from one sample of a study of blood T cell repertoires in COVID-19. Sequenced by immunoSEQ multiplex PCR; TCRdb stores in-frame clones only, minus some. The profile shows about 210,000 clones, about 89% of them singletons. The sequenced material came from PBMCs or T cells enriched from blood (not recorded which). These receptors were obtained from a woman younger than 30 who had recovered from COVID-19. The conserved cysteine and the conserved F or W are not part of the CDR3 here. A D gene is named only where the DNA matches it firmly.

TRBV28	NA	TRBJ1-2	ASNSNYGYT
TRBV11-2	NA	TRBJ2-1	ASSLRLAALYNEQF
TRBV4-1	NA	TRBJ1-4	ASSPRFTSNEKLF
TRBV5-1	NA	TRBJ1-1	ASSATPPSTEAF
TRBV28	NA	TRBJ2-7	ASSQTPLSYEQY
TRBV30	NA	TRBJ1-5	AWSVRRGGPSNQPQH
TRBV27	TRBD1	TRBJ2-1	ASRTGGGYNEQF
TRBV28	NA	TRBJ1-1	ASSPQYTEAF
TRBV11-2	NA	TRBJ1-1	ASSLGRNTEAF
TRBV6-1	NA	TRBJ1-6	ASSEDPGTYSPLH
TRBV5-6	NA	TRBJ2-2	ASSLFTSQVQTGELF
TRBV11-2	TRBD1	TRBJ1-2	ASSFGTGSYYGYT
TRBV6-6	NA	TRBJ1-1	ASSWTGTEAF
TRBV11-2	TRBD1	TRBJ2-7	ASSSPRTGPREQY
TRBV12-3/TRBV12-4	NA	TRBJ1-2	ASSLWGDYGYT
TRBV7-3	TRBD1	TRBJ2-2	ASSPEAGTGFGGELF
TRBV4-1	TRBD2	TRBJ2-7	ASSQGAAGGKGEQY
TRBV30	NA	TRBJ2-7	AWSAGGLTGIYYEQY
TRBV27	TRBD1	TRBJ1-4	ASSLRPGGLANEKLF
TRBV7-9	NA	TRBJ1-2	ASSDPGDQGYT
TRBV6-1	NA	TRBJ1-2	ASSEVLTTGDGYT
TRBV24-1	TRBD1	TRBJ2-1	ATSDLQGQGYNEQF
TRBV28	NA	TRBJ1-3	ASSLPIEAGNTIY
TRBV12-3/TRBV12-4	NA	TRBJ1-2	ASSLEGNGYT
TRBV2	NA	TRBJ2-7	ASSEQGIPSYEQY
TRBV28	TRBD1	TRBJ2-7	ASSIGRTGAYEQY
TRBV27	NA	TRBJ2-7	ASSLSRAGYEQY
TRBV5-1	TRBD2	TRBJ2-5	ASRGLAGSQETQY
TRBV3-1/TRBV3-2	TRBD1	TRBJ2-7	ASSPTGGKGLEQY
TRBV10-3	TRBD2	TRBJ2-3	AISESRGGGTDTQY
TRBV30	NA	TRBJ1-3	AWTGLGSGNTIY
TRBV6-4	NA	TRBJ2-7	ASSEIGGYEQY
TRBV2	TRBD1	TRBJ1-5	ASSEDRGFNQPQH
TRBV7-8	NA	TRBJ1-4	ASSLVNVGGEEKLF
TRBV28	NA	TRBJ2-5	ASSLRPGAQETQY
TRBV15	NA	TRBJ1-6	ATSREGGSSYNSPLH
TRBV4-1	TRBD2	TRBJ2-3	ASSQVPRRLAGETSTDTQY
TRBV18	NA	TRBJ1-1	ASSPLGLTAMNTEAF
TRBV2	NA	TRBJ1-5	ASSEPRGNQPQH
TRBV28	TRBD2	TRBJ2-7	ASSPLGGGSYEQY
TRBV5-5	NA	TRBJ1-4	ASRKSATNEKLF
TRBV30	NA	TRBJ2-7	AWNGQGGYEQY
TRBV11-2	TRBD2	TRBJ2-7	ASSSISGGTTYEQY
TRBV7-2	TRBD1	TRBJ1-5	ASSQRQGGQPQH
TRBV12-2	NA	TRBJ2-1	ASRLKQGYNEQF
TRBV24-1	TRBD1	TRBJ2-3	ATRQGTDTQY
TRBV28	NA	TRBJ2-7	ASSPRQKSSYEQY
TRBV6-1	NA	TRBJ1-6	ASSETLVGAVSPLH